This T cell receptor beta chain was documented in a study of regulatory T cells in long-lasting Graves disease. The germline V gene has CDR1 KGHSH and CDR2 LQKENI. After removal of 2 bases from V and 5 bases from J, the junction contained 15 bases not matched to a gene. The CDR3 totals 18 residues. Relying on iRepertoire HTBI primers and Arm-PCR of CDR3 regions, the team built TCR beta libraries. Each CDR3 protein gets one entry after TCRdb re-called the multiplex PCR reads with MiXCR. Among about 620,000 distinct CDR3 sequences listed, 15% to 20% were seen once. The time point denotes: newly diagnosed GD, antithyroid drugs for less than 3 months. PBMCs provided the RNA from which the TCR library was made. All patients originated from an endocrinology department located in Xi'an, China. These same records also appear under a second study, on T cells in Graves' hyperthyroidism and ophthalmopathy. That source adds: Patients aged 18 to 65 with hyperthyroidism were newly diagnosed, with duration under 2 months. Also found in blood were most expanded thyroid clonotypes above 0.001.

The source was peripheral blood mononuclear cells (PBMCs), collected at new diagnosis, from a patient treated with antithyroid drugs. The genes are TRBV18 and TRBJ1-5, with TRBD1 identical over 7 bases. The receptor's source is a young woman with Graves disease. The CDR3 region is CASSPTRPNRDSHQPQHF. CDR3 DNA: TGTGCCAGCTCACCAACTCGGCCAAACAGGGACAGTCATCAGCCCCAGCATTTT.